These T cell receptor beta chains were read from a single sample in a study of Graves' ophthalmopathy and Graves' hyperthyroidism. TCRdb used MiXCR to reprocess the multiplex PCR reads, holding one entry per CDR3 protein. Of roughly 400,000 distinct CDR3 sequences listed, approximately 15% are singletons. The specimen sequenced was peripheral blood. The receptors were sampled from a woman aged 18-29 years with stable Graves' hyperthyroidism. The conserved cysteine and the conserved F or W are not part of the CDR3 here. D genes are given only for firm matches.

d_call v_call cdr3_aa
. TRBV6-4 ASSPPDSQETQY
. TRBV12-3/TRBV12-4 ASSPLAPSYEQY
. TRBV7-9 ASSPQGTRQY
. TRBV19 ASSITQGGIAF
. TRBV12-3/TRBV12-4 ASRPGRSIGSPLH
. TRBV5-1 ASRRTAGSNYGYT
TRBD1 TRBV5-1 ASSLVRTGGYEQY
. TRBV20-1 SARDGRTQETQY
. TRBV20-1 SARYSLGEYGYT
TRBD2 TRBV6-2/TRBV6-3 ASSPSAGGLAKNIQY
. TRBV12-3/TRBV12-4 ASSSQGVDIKY
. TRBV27 ASSSVDSLSSYEQY
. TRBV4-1 ASSQRVWAGTNYGYT
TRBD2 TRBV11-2 ASSPGTINTGELF
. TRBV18 ASSGGRQPQH
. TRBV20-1 SARVRETYNSPLH
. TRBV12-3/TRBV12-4 ASSSRTLGSPLH
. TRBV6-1 ASRAGPNTGELF
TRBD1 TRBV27 ASSSDRGLETQY
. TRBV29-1 SVAGDVGYGYT
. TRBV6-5 ASKPGLAPKTQY
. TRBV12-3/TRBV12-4 ASSRRGRNTEAF
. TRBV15 ATSRDKGADTEAF
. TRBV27 ASRDLGSTEAF
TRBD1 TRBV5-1 ASRLTQGVNYGYT
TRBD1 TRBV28 ASSRQGAIPYEQY
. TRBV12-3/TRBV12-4 ASSPPGGVGQPQH
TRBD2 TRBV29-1 SAVRGGMNTGELF
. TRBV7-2 ASSFEGTVNTEAF
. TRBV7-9 ASSLVGSFEYGYT
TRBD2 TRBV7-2 ASSLGAGGSYEQY
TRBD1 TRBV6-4 ASSHLKAPGQGADGYT
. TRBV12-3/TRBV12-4 ASRLTAGYNTEAF
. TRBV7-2 ASSLQGSYNSPLH
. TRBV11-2 ASSFRNQETQY
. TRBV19 ASSEGPWEQY
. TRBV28 ASSHHPAGTNTGELF
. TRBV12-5 ASGFAGGKIEKLF
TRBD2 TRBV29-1 SVRTSGGAGDIQY
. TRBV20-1 SASGGAPNYGYT
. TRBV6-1 ASSELTNTGELF
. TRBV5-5 ASSLLVNNGYT
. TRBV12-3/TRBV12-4 ASSFFLSGYGYT
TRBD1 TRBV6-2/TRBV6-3 ASSSIQGVEETQY
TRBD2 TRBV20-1 SAGSGRYEQY
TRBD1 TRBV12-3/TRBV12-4 ASRRDRGDEQY
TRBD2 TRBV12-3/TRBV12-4 ASSSGTSLQY
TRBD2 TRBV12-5 ASGFNFGGTSGTQGSYEQY
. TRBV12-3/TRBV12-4 ASSYAGQLYGYT
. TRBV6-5 ASSYPTYEQY
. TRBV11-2 ASRPLQGRNEQF
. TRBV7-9 ASSYDSSPQH
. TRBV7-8 ASSLEPGWYTGELF